The entry below gives a single T cell receptor (beta chain) sequence along with its context. Its antigen is still unknown. No base-level quality is on record; no much larger clone is a single base apart. Participants in the prospective study were aged roughly 18 to 90 years, lived in some 24 United States geographic areas, and enrolled through a virtual design. To assign participants to cohorts, the prospective study relied on clinical history that participants themselves reported in a screening survey and a study questionnaire. ImmuneRACE Cohort 3 recovered participants were defined by two consecutive negative NP/OP PCR tests, healthcare professional clearance, or symptom resolution. In the prospective study, mobile phlebotomists collected whole blood, serum and a nasopharyngeal or oropharyngeal swab from each participant. Participants in the prospective study had the option to provide additional blood draws and questionnaires over an approximately 2-month period. Before DNA extraction, prospective study blood samples were shipped either frozen or at room temperature.

The immunoSEQ Assay, a bias-controlled multiplex PCR, was used to amplify TCRbeta CDR3 regions from genomic DNA. The study's own analysis went as follows. Nucleated cell counts per sample were estimated from amplification of reference gene primers within the assay. Sequence reads were collapsed and filtered to measure the absolute abundance of every unique TCRbeta CDR3 rearrangement. Productive Simpson clonality was computed per sample as the square root of Simpson's diversity index over productive rearrangements. Held by TCRdb, this immuneACCESS table contains in-frame sequences only and omits some clones. Under half of the omission traces to an unresolved V gene where checked; the cause of the rest is unknown. Clone size and the V and J calls come from that table; the DNA yielded D and trimming. The sample table records some 270,000 clones; 65% to 85% of these occur just once. The top ten clonotypes cover around 3.6% of the sample.

V gives up 2 bases and J gives up 11 bases, and the segment between their germline ends measures 26 bases. According to the germline V gene, CDR1 reads SGHAT and CDR2 reads FQNNGV. The CDR3 sequence holds 17 residues, the cysteine and phenylalanine included. The CDR3 DNA has 51 bases and is translated from base 1. This record comes from a study of blood T cell repertoires in COVID-19 (dated by TCRdb to 2018 to 2021). In terms of the full investigation: Collaborator samples came from the United States, Italy and Spain and covered acute and convalescent phases of COVID-19. A freely available public database, intended as a resource for researchers studying the immune response to SARS-CoV-2, is where the repertoires were released. Where available, HLA class I and class II types were taken from metadata supplied by the sample provider and were not determined by assay-based typing. The prospective study material was composed of cDNA or gDNA derived from T cells, B-cell-depleted T cells, or PBMCs. The samples were drawn from the first 160 participants of the ongoing ImmuneRACE study and from 950 to 1,500 subjects provided by 6 global collaborators. The dataset comprised deeply sampled blood TCRbeta repertoires from subjects exposed to, actively infected with, or recovered from COVID-19. The sample metadata nearly always contained a de-identified subject ID, COVID-19 status, age in years and sex. The paper as a whole reports these results and caveats: How much clinical and demographic metadata was included differed by source and by participant, and the metadata was provided uncurated.

In this chain, TRBV11-2 is recombined with TRBJ2-3, and perhaps TRBD2 as D gene, on 5 matching bases. Sequencing was done on a sample of PBMCs or T cells enriched from blood (not recorded which). The receptor's source is a man aged 45-65 years who had recovered from COVID-19. The base sequence is TGTGCCAGCAGCTTAAGAGAAGGGAGTTCCGTAGGGTGGGGGCAGTATTTT. It codes for CASSLREGSSVGWGQYF.